This TCR beta chain was sequenced for a study of T cell responses to AZD1222 COVID-19 vaccine. The germline CDR1 and CDR2 sequences are MNHEY and SMNVEV (reference sequence). There are 14 residues in the CDR3. The V and J ends lost 0 bases and 8 bases respectively, with 13 bases between them. As concerns this clone: Its antigen is unknown.

The protocol was immunoSEQ multiplex PCR, while the TCRdb copy is restricted to in-frame clones and leaves out a portion. The data contain about 57,000 clones, 70% to 90% of them singletons. Whole-study findings and limits: The reported proportion of spike-specific TCRs targeting unmutated variant regions was nearly half. Most donors were white British and more were female, and clonal diversity was possibly underestimated. After the peak T cell response, and only then, were repertoires sampled. Increased Spike-specific TCR breadth and depth were observed after two AZD1222 doses.

The receptor was derived from an adult in good health. The chain employs TRBV27 and TRBJ1-2, with D hard to call. The input for sequencing was peripheral blood, taken on day 0 of AZD1222 vaccination. The DNA for the CDR3 is TGTGCCAGCAGTTTATCGCAAGGTTCTAAAGGCTACACCTTC. Amino acid sequence: CASSLSQGSKGYTF.